This T cell receptor (beta chain) was captured by sequencing in a study of T cell responses to AZD1222 COVID-19 vaccine. Findings of the study overall: Repertoire sampling was restricted to post-peak T cell response timepoints.

To note about this clone: Its specificity is unknown.

The assay was immunoSEQ multiplex PCR, and TCRdb's table has in-frame clones only and misses some. The sample has tens of thousands of clones, about four fifths seen once. This CDR3 region has 16 residues. The germline V gene encodes CDR1 GTSNPN and CDR2 SVGIG (reference sequence). The V segment lost 2 bases and the J segment 0 bases; nucleotides outside the gene matches: 8. This TCR was recovered from an adult in good health. Sample: peripheral blood, taken on day 0 of AZD1222 vaccination. The genes are TRBV30 and TRBJ1-1; TRBD1 agrees at 8 bases. The CDR3 spells CAWSFFRGRVNTEAFF. DNA of the CDR3: TGTGCCTGGAGTTTCTTCAGGGGGCGGGTGAACACTGAAGCTTTCTTT.